The 14 T cell receptor beta chains below come from one sample, sequenced in a study of cytomegalovirus exposure and HLA in healthy donors (dated by TCRdb to 2015 to 2018). Libraries were constructed by the immunoSEQ multiplex PCR assay. For the multiplex PCR, a mixture combining 60 forward primers for TCR Vbeta segments and 13 reverse primers for TCR Jbeta segments was used. TCRdb limited this immuneACCESS table to in-frame rearrangements with V and J called. A share of clones is missing; checked studies link under half to unresolved V genes, and the rest is unexplained. For this sample there are over 100,000 clones; about a tenth appear just once. The ten largest clones take up approximately 6% of the sample. What was sequenced was PBMCs. The receptors come from a middle-aged man in good health and CMV-seropositive.

The rearrangement joins TRBV11-2 to TRBJ2-5; D possibly corresponds to TRBD2 (5 bases). Germline V gives CDR1 SGHAT, CDR2 FQNNGV. CDR3 size: 15 residues. Between the trimmed V and J ends, which lost 5 bases and 6 bases, there was a span of 19 bases. Written as DNA, the CDR3 is TGTGCCAGCAGCCATTGGGGAGCGGCCGATAAGACCCAGTACTTC. Residues: CASSHWGAADKTQYF. Complete variable domain (other parts from reference TRBV11-2 and TRBJ2-5): EAGVAQSPRYKIIEKRQSVAFWCNPISGHATLYWYQQILGQGPKLLIQFQNNGVVDDSQLPKDRFSAERLKGVDSTLKIQPAKLEDSAVYLCASSHWGAADKTQYFGPGTRLLVL.

V is TRBV2 and J is TRBJ1-2; 7 bases match TRBD1. V was clipped by 11 bases and J by 0 bases; unmatched bases: 9. This CDR3 has 14 residues. CDR1 is SNHLY, CDR2 FYNNEI, per germline. The CDR3: CAGRGDSANYGYTF. DNA for the CDR3: TGTGCCGGTAGGGGGGACAGTGCTAACTATGGCTACACCTTC.

The V gene is TRBV5-5, the J gene TRBJ2-5; a possible D gene is TRBD1 (6 bases). Germline CDR1 and CDR2: SGHKS and YYEKEE (reference sequence). Trimming pared 3 bases from V and 5 bases from J, leaving 17 bases between. The CDR3 extends over 15 amino acids. CDR3 DNA sequence: TGTGCCAGCAGCTCCGGACAGTATCAAGGGGAGACCCAGTACTTC. This sequence encodes CASSSGQYQGETQYF.

This clone was seen a handful of times. The chain is built from TRBV30 and TRBJ2-5, with D possibly matching TRBD1 (6 bases). V lost 4 bases and J 3 bases, leaving 18 bases between the germline ends. CDR3 length: 15 amino acids. Germline lookup yields CDR1 GTSNPN and CDR2 SVGIG (reference sequence). The DNA of the CDR3 is TGTGCCTGGACCCCGGGACATCAACCCAAAGAGACCCAGTACTTC. It specifies CAWTPGHQPKETQYF.

This clone has just a few counts. The chain links TRBV15 to TRBJ1-4, with 8 bases matching TRBD1. The CDR3 extends over 14 amino acids. Germline assignment: CDR1 LNHNV and CDR2 YYDKDF (reference sequence). The junction had 3 bases not matched to a gene; V was cut back by 1 base and J by 8 bases. The CDR3 sequence: CATSRVRQGEKLFF. The CDR3 nucleotides are TGTGCCACCAGCAGAGTTCGACAGGGGGAAAAACTGTTTTTT.

The chain is built from TRBV6-5 and TRBJ2-5; a weak D match, TRBD2 (6 bases). V was trimmed by 5 bases and J by 5 bases, leaving 12 bases between them. The CDR3 length is 13 residues. Germline V CDR1 and CDR2: MNHEY, SVGAGI. CDR3 amino acids: CASSEAGRETQYF. In DNA, the CDR3 is TGTGCCAGCAGTGAGGCAGGGAGGGAGACCCAGTACTTC.

The table lists this clone with a few counts. The junction differs from germline at one of its ends, possibly a read error. The J gene is TRBJ2-7, the V gene TRBV11-2; 11 nucleotides match TRBD2. Germline V lookup: CDR1 SGHAT, CDR2 FQNNGV. The CDR3 is 13 amino acids. The CDR3 DNA reads as TGTGCCAGCAGCTTAGGGACTAGCGGGTCCCCGAACTTC. Its protein product is CASSLGTSGSPNF.

The chain has TRBV9 and TRBJ1-1; D gene unclear. Germline V gene lookup returns CDR1 SGDLS and CDR2 YYNGEE. Trimming removed 6 bases from V and 4 bases from J, with 19 bases in between. The CDR3 consists of 15 residues. The CDR3 DNA is TGTGCCAGCACCCTATCCCCATCAAGCCGCACTGAAGCTTTCTTT. Residues: CASTLSPSSRTEAFF.

The rearrangement joins TRBV19 to TRBJ1-4; 7 bases are a match to TRBD1. After removal of 3 bases from V and 5 bases from J, the junction contained 6 bases not matched to a gene. The CDR3 length is 15 residues. Per germline, CDR1 LNHDA and CDR2 SQIVND (reference sequence). In nucleotides, the CDR3 is TGTGCCAGTAGTATCGTGACAGGGATCAATGAAAAACTGTTTTTT. Amino acid sequence: CASSIVTGINEKLFF.

A few counts support this clone. V is TRBV10-2 and J is TRBJ2-7; D is possibly TRBD1 (6 bases). Per the germline V gene, CDR1 is WSHSY and CDR2 is SAAADI. This CDR3 is built from 12 residues. V was cut by 6 bases and J by 6 bases, with 12 bases left in between. The CDR3 bases are TGCGCCAGCAGCCTATACAGGGCCGAGCAGTACTTC. Protein product: CASSLYRAEQYF.

This clone was observed a handful of times. The chain recombines TRBV7-6 with TRBJ2-3; TRBD1 aligns across 10 bases. Germline CDR1 SGHVS, CDR2 FNYEAQ. V trimming: 6 bases; J trimming: 1 base; junction bases outside the gene matches: 10. The CDR3 sequence is 17 residues long. DNA of the CDR3: TGTGCCAGCAGTTCCTTTCTTGGGACAGGGGGCACAGATACGCAGTATTTT. It is translated as CASSSFLGTGGTDTQYF. The full variable domain, rest sourced from reference TRBV7-6 and TRBJ2-3, is GAGVSQSPRYKVTKRGQDVALRCDPISGHVSLYWYRQALGQGPEFLTYFNYEAQQDKSGLPNDRFSAERPEGSISTLTIQRTEQRDSAMYRCASSSFLGTGGTDTQYFGPGTRLTVL.

This sequence joins TRBV27 and TRBJ2-7; D may be TRBD1 (5 bases). V was cut by 5 bases and J by 0 bases, with 11 bases left in between. The CDR3 runs 14 residues. CDR1 MNHEY and CDR2 SMNVEV come from the germline V gene (reference sequence). As DNA, the CDR3 is TGTGCCAGCAGTGTACAGGTCAGCTCCTACGAGCAGTACTTC. Its translation: CASSVQVSSYEQYF.

The chain joins TRBV5-6 to TRBJ2-5, with TRBD2 matching over 11 bases. The DNA end is a closer match to TRBJ2-7, so the J assignment may be wrong. Per germline, CDR1 SGHDT and CDR2 YYEEEE. The CDR3 is 14 residues long. The CDR3 region has the DNA TGTGCCAGCAGCTCGGGACTAGCGGAGTACGAGCAGTACTTC. Encoded protein: CASSSGLAEYEQYF.

CDR3 region: CASRKGLDTGELFF. The CDR3 DNA is TGTGCCAGCAGGAAGGGACTAGACACCGGGGAGCTGTTTTTT. This sequence joins TRBV2 and TRBJ2-2; 8 bases fit TRBD2. Germline V gene data show CDR1 as SNHLY and CDR2 as FYNNEI. The length of the CDR3 is 14 residues. The V segment lost 6 bases and the J segment 3 bases; nucleotides outside the gene matches: 3.